Each of the 21 T cell receptor beta chains below was sequenced from the same sample in a study of blood T cells in healthy people across ages. With a J-beta primer mix and a sample-barcoded 5' primer, a second PCR ran 7 to 11 cycles. TCRdb passed the 5' RACE reads through MiXCR, listing each CDR3 protein once. Among 1.4 million to 1.5 million distinct CDR3 sequences, around two fifths were seen once, and the ten largest hold approximately 7.9%. The specimen was blood. The receptors derive from a young woman in good health.

The V and J genes are TRBV29-1 and TRBJ2-3, with D unclear. Germline V gene lookup returns CDR1 SQVTM and CDR2 ANQGSEA. This CDR3 is built from 14 residues. The V end lost 6 bases, the J end lost 2 bases, and 15 bases lay between the germline ends. The CDR3 here is CSVAPKGTTDTQYF. The CDR3 DNA reads TGCAGCGTCGCGCCAAAGGGAACCACAGATACGCAGTATTTT.

The chain combines TRBV6-1 with TRBJ1-1; TRBD1 matches 11 bases. The V and J ends lost 7 bases and 4 bases, in that order; junction bases with no gene match: 11. Germline lookup yields CDR1 MNHNS and CDR2 SASEGT. The CDR3 has 16 amino acids. CDR3 in DNA: TGTGCCAGCACCAAACCCGGGACAGGGGGGAGCACTGAAGCTTTCTTT. Translation gives CASTKPGTGGSTEAFF.

The chain joins TRBV6-6 to TRBJ1-5; D is unresolved. Trimming cost V 0 bases and J 0 bases, with 9 bases left between them. CDR3 length: 16 residues. The V gene's germline CDR1 is MNHNY and CDR2 SVGAGI (reference sequence). The chain's CDR3 is CASSYSGSYSNQPQHF. CDR3 in DNA: TGTGCCAGCAGTTACTCCGGGAGTTATAGCAATCAGCCCCAGCATTTT.

This clonotype was detected a few times. This chain links TRBV27 with TRBJ2-6; TRBD2 agrees at 11 bases. V shed 3 bases and J 0 bases; nucleotides not matched to a gene: 10. This CDR3 comprises 20 residues. The germline CDR1 and CDR2 sequences are MNHEY and SMNVEV (reference sequence). The CDR3 DNA reads TGTGCCAGCAGTTTTCTCACACTAGCGGGGGCTCTCTCTGGGGCCAACGTCCTGACTTTC. It specifies CASSFLTLAGALSGANVLTF. The entire variable domain, with the rest obtained from reference TRBV27 and TRBJ2-6, is as follows: EAQVTQNPRYLITVTGKKLTVTCSQNMNHEYMSWYRQDPGLGLRQIYYSMNVEVTDKGDVPEGYKVSRKEKRNFPLILESPSPNQTSLYFCASSFLTLAGALSGANVLTFGAGSRLTVL.

The chain uses TRBV20-1 and TRBJ2-1, with 8 bases aligning to TRBD2. After removal of 5 bases from V and 4 bases from J, the junction contained 7 bases not matched to a gene. Germline V CDR1 and CDR2: DFQATT, SNEGSKA (reference sequence). The CDR3 sequence is 14 residues long. For the CDR3, the DNA is TGCAGTGCTCCCCGGGGGGGCAAATACAATGAGCAGTTCTTC. Its translation: CSAPRGGKYNEQFF.

This chain joins TRBV7-8 and TRBJ1-1, with D possibly TRBD1 on 5 matching bases. The CDR3 is made up of 14 amino acids. Trimming cost V 7 bases and J 1 base, with 13 bases left between them. Germline V gives CDR1 SGHVS, CDR2 FQNEAQ. CDR3 DNA: TGTGCCAGCACGCAAATACAGGAGAACACTGAAGCTTTCTTT. The encoded protein is CASTQIQENTEAFF. Full variable domain (rest looked up from reference TRBV7-8 and TRBJ1-1): GAGVSQSPRYKVAKRGQDVALRCDPISGHVSLFWYQQALGQGPEFLTYFQNEAQLDKSGLPSDRFFAERPEGSVSTLKIQRTQQEDSAVYLCASTQIQENTEAFFGQGTRLTVV.

Only a few counts were recorded for this clonotype. V and J are TRBV6-2 or TRBV6-3 and TRBJ2-3, with D hard to call. The germline V gene encodes CDR1 MNHEY and CDR2 SVGEGT. Trimming removed 5 bases at V and 2 bases at J, with 8 bases between. The CDR3 loop spans 13 amino acids. CDR3 sequence: CASSPHDTDTQYF. The DNA for the CDR3 is TGTGCCAGCAGTCCACACGACACAGATACGCAGTATTTT.

As for this clonotype: Relative to the germline gene, one junction end is altered; a read error may explain this. The gene calls are TRBV18 and TRBJ1-1; weak D call: TRBD1 (5 bases). In germline, CDR1 is KGHSH, CDR2 LQKENI. The CDR3 runs 14 residues. The CDR3 region is CASSPYRSNTEAFF. CDR3 in DNA: TGCGCCAGCAGCCCGTACAGGAGCAACACTGAAGCTTTCTTT.

The rearrangement uses TRBV21-1 and TRBJ2-1; the table's TRBD1 call for D was not verified on the DNA. TRBV21-1 is a known pseudogene. CDR3 length: 15 amino acids. For the CDR3, the DNA is TGTGCCAGCAGCACCTACAGGGGGATGGGAAATGAGCAGTTCTTC. It is translated as CASSTYRGMGNEQFF.

In this sample, this clonotype turned up a few times. The gene calls are TRBV20-1 and TRBJ1-4, with a possible D match to TRBD1 (6 bases). CDR1 is DFQATT and CDR2 is SNEGSKA in the germline V gene (reference sequence). Trimming removed 0 bases from V and 6 bases from J, with 11 bases in between. This CDR3 is built from 14 residues. The CDR3 nucleotides read TGCAGTGCTAGAGATACAGGGTGGGATGAAAAACTGTTTTTT. Its protein product is CSARDTGWDEKLFF.

This clonotype came up a few times. The chain carries TRBV29-1 and TRBJ2-7, with D possibly being TRBD1 (6 bases). Looked up from germline, CDR1 is SQVTM and CDR2 is ANQGSEA. The V and J ends lost 6 bases and 4 bases respectively, with 19 bases between them. CDR3 length: 14 amino acids. The CDR3 loop reads CSVARGGGGYEQYF. The CDR3 nucleotides read TGCAGCGTCGCCAGGGGCGGCGGCGGATACGAGCAGTACTTC.

The gene calls are TRBV3-1 and TRBJ2-5; TRBD2 agrees at 8 bases. The CDR3 has 14 residues. V lost 7 bases and J lost 1; bases outside the gene matches: 5. Looked up from germline, CDR1 is LGHDT and CDR2 is YNNKEL (reference sequence). The CDR3 DNA reads TGTGCCAGCACCCCAGCGGGGGCCCAAGAGACCCAGTACTTC. The encoded protein is CASTPAGAQETQYF.

The rearrangement joins TRBV7-2 to TRBJ2-1; 9 bases are shared with TRBD2. This CDR3 comprises 16 residues. After removal of 4 bases from V and 4 bases from J, the junction contained 8 bases not matched to a gene. The germline V gene encodes CDR1 SGHTA and CDR2 FQGNSA. The CDR3 is CASSSTRTSVYNEQFF. The CDR3 DNA is TGTGCCAGCAGCTCCACCCGGACTAGCGTTTACAATGAGCAGTTCTTC.

The chain is built from TRBV20-1 and TRBJ2-5, with a tentative D call TRBD2 (5 bases). CDR1 DFQATT and CDR2 SNEGSKA come from the germline V gene (reference sequence). The CDR3 loop spans 11 amino acids. V was shortened by 6 bases and J by 11 bases, with 16 bases between the two germline ends. The CDR3 loop reads CSASPLAEQYF. The CDR3 DNA follows: TGCAGTGCCTCGCCTCTAGCAGAGCAGTACTTC.

CDR3 amino acids: CASSSDGNNQPQHF. The DNA of the CDR3 is TGTGCCAGCAGCTCGGACGGAAACAATCAGCCCCAGCATTTT. The chain recombines TRBV12-3 or TRBV12-4 with TRBJ1-5; D gene unclear. The V end was cut by 6 bases, the J end by 3 bases, with 12 bases between. This CDR3 contains 14 residues.

This clonotype came up a few times. This chain connects TRBV7-9 to TRBJ1-1; D is perhaps TRBD1 (6 bases). This CDR3 is built from 14 residues. V shed 5 bases and J shed 4 bases, with 14 bases lying between them. Germline V gene data show CDR1 as SEHNR and CDR2 as FQNEAQ (reference sequence). The CDR3 DNA follows: TGTGCCAGCAGCATGATGTGGGGGGCCACTGAAGCTTTCTTT. Protein product: CASSMMWGATEAFF.

The J gene is TRBJ2-7, the V gene TRBV6-1, with D unresolved. Germline CDR1 MNHNS, CDR2 SASEGT. CDR3 length equals 13 residues. V lost 8 bases and J lost 6, with 17 bases in between. CDR3 sequence reads: CASLESEMAEQYF. CDR3 bases: TGTGCCAGCCTGGAGTCGGAGATGGCCGAGCAGTACTTC.

This clonotype was recorded many times. The CDR3 region has the DNA TGCGCCAGCAGCCTAGACAGGGCCATGAACACTGAAGCTTTCTTT. Protein: CASSLDRAMNTEAFF. The chain couples TRBV5-1 to TRBJ1-1; 7 bases match TRBD1. The CDR3 sequence is 15 residues long. The J segment lost 0 bases and the V segment lost 4 bases, leaving 6 bases of the junction unmatched. CDR1 is SGHRS, CDR2 YFSETQ, per germline.

This chain connects TRBV10-3 to TRBJ1-2; D remains unclear. The CDR3 runs to 14 residues. Trimming shortened V by 7 bases and J by 9 bases, and 21 bases separated the two germline ends. The germline CDR1 and CDR2 sequences are ENHRY and SYGVKD. This CDR3 reads CAITNEQRRSSYTF. The CDR3, as DNA: TGTGCCATCACCAACGAACAGAGACGGAGCAGCTACACCTTC.

The chain is built from TRBV6-2 or TRBV6-3 and TRBJ1-6, with no clear D. Trimming left V 4 bases short and J 0 bases short, with 10 bases between. Per germline, CDR1 MNHEY and CDR2 SVGEGT. There are 16 residues in the CDR3. In DNA, the CDR3 is TGTGCCAGCAGTTGGCTCTCGAGCTCCTATAATTCACCCCTCCACTTT. Translation: CASSWLSSSYNSPLHF.

The J gene is TRBJ2-5, the V gene TRBV20-1, with TRBD2 as a possible D gene (5 bases). CDR1 and CDR2 from the germline V gene are DFQATT and SNEGSKA (reference sequence). V lost 5 bases, J lost 11 bases, and 18 bases lay in between. This CDR3 region has 12 residues. The CDR3 nucleotides are TGCAGTGCTCCACCGGGATCAAATGAGCAGTACTTC. It yields the protein CSAPPGSNEQYF.